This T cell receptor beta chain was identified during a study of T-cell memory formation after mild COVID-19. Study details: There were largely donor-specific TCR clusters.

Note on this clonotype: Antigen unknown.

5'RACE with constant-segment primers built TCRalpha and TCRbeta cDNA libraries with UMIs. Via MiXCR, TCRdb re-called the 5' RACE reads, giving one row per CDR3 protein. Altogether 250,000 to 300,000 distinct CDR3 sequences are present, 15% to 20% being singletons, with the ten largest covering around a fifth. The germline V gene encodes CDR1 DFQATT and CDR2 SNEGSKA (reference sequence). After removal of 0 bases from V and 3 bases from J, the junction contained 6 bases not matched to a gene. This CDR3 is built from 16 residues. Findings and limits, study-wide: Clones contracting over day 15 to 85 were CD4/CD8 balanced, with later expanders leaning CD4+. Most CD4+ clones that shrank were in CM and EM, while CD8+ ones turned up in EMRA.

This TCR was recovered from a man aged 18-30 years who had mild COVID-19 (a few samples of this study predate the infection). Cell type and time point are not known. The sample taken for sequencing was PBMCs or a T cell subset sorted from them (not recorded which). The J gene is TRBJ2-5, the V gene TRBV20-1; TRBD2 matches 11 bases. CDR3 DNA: TGCAGTGCTAGAGATCCTAGCGGGGGGTTTGAAGAGACCCAGTACTTC. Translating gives CSARDPSGGFEETQYF.